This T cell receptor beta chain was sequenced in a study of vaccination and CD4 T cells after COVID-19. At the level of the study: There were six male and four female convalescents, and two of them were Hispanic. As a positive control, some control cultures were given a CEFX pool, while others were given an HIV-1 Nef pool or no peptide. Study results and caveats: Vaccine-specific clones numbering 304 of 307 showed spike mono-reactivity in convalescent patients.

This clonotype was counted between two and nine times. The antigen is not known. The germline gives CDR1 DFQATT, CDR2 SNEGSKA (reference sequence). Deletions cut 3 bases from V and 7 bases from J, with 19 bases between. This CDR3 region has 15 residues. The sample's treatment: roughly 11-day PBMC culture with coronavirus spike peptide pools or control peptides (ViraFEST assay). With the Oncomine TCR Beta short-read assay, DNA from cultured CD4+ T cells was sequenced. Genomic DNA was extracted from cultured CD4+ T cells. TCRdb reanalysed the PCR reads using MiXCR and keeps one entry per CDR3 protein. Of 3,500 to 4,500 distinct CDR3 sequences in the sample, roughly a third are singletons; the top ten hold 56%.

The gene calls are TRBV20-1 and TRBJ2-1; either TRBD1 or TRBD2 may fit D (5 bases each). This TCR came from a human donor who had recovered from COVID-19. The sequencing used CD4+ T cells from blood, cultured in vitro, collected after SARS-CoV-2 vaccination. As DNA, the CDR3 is TGCAGTGCTAGGGGGCCCAGGAGGATGGGGAATGAGCAGTTCTTC. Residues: CSARGPRRMGNEQFF.